These T cell receptor beta chains were read from a single sample in a study of blood T cell repertoires in COVID-19. Generated by immunoSEQ multiplex PCR, the TCRdb table keeps only in-frame clones and is missing some. The sample has about 170,000 clones, about four fifths seen once. Sequencing input: PBMCs or T cells enriched from blood (not recorded which). Receptor source: a man aged 45-65 years who had recovered from COVID-19. Both conserved end residues are part of each CDR3. Fields, in order: CDR3 length, D gene, J gene, clone size, V gene, CDR3 DNA, CDR3 protein. D genes are given only for firm matches. Size tells how often a clone was seen (once, few, many) or the class of an expanded clone, and some rows leave it out.

>14|.|TRBJ1-2|.|TRBV19
TGTGCCAGTAGCTCGGACAGCATAAACTATGGCTACACCTTC
CASSSDSINYGYTF
>17|.|TRBJ1-3|.|TRBV19
TGTGCCAGTAGTATCGCGCCCAACAGGGCCTCTGGAAACACCATATATTTT
CASSIAPNRASGNTIYF
>14|.|TRBJ1-5|once|TRBV11-2
TGTGCCAGCAGCTTAGGGCCCGTTACTCAGCCCCAGCATTTT
CASSLGPVTQPQHF
>15|.|TRBJ1-1|.|TRBV5-4
TGTGCCAGCAGCCCGGTAGGGGGAGGGATCACTGAAGCTTTCTTT
CASSPVGGGITEAFF
>15|TRBD1|TRBJ1-1|.|TRBV3-1/TRBV3-2
TGTGCCAGCAGCCAAAGACAGGGGTTGAACACTGAAGCTTTCTTT
CASSQRQGLNTEAFF
>14|TRBD1|TRBJ1-6|once|TRBV2
TGTGCCAGCAGTCACGGACAGGTTAATTCACCCCTCCACTTT
CASSHGQVNSPLHF
>16|TRBD2|TRBJ2-5|.|TRBV7-7
TGTGCTAGCAGCCCGGGGACTAGTGCCAAGGTAGAGACCCAGTACTTC
CASSPGTSAKVETQYF
>14|TRBD2|TRBJ2-3|.|TRBV10-3
TGTGCCACCAAAACTAGCGGGGGAGTAGATACGCAGTATTTT
CATKTSGGVDTQYF
>15|TRBD1|TRBJ2-7|.|TRBV5-1
TGCGCCAGCAGCTTGGCCCCCGAGGGGGCGTACGAGCAGTACTTC
CASSLAPEGAYEQYF
>15|TRBD1|TRBJ1-6|once|TRBV3-1/TRBV3-2
TGTGCCAGCAGCCAAGGGGACAGGGGGTATTCACCCCTCCACTTT
CASSQGDRGYSPLHF
>16|TRBD2|TRBJ2-1|.|TRBV9
TGTGCCAGCAGCGTAGGCGGGGGGTCATTCTACAATGAGCAGTTCTTC
CASSVGGGSFYNEQFF